The 6 T cell receptor beta chains below all came from one sample that was sequenced in a study of somatic mutations in cytotoxic T cells in rheumatoid arthritis. Sequencing used immunoSEQ multiplex PCR; TCRdb keeps in-frame clones, though not all of them. The sample holds approximately 18,000 clones, over 65% seen once. Sequenced material: CD8+ T cells sorted from blood. The source is an adult with rheumatoid arthritis.

The V gene is TRBV7-9, the J gene TRBJ2-7; D remains ambiguous. CDR3 length equals 12 residues. Germline CDR1 is SEHNR and CDR2 is FQNEAQ (reference sequence). V lost 4 bases and J 2 bases, leaving 6 bases between the germline ends. CDR3 amino acids: CASSSDAYEQYF. DNA of the CDR3: TGTGCCAGCAGCTCGGACGCCTACGAGCAGTACTTC.

The CDR3 protein is CASSSGPLGEQFF. CDR3 DNA: TGTGCCAGCAGTTCTGGGCCGTTGGGTGAGCAGTTCTTC. The chain links TRBV6-6 to TRBJ2-1, with D hard to call. The CDR3 runs 13 residues. The V end was cut by 4 bases, the J end by 9 bases, with 13 bases between. CDR1 is MNHNY and CDR2 is SVGAGI in the germline V gene (reference sequence).

V and J are TRBV5-5 and TRBJ2-7; the D is unclear. Trimming took off 2 bases at V and 0 bases at J, with 9 bases between the two ends. The germline V gene has CDR1 SGHKS and CDR2 YYEKEE (reference sequence). CDR3 length equals 14 residues. The chain's CDR3 is CASSFSAASYEQYF. CDR3 bases: TGTGCCAGCAGCTTTTCGGCAGCCTCCTACGAGCAGTACTTC.

V is TRBV4-1 and J is TRBJ2-7; D gene ambiguous. From germline, CDR1 is MGHRA and CDR2 YSYEKL. Trimming cost V 0 bases and J 3 bases, with 9 bases left between them. This CDR3 is built from 14 residues. The CDR3: CASSQDSTYYEQYF. The CDR3 DNA reads as TGCGCCAGCAGCCAAGATTCCACATACTACGAGCAGTACTTC.

The rearrangement joins TRBV9 to TRBJ1-1, with D possibly matching TRBD1 (6 bases). This CDR3 comprises 13 residues. Germline loops: CDR1 SGDLS, CDR2 YYNGEE. Trimming stripped 4 bases from V and 6 bases from J, with 13 bases between. The CDR3 nucleotides read TGTGCCAGCAGCTCGACGGGGGGGCCTGAAGCTTTCTTT. Translation gives CASSSTGGPEAFF.

This chain connects TRBV6-5 to TRBJ2-2, with TRBD2 identical over 9 bases. Germline V gives CDR1 MNHEY, CDR2 SVGAGI. Germline trimming cut 2 bases from V and 6 bases from J; bases unmatched to any gene: 7. This CDR3 is 16 amino acids long. The CDR3 is CASSYGTSNSAGELFF. CDR3 nucleotide sequence: TGTGCCAGCAGTTACGGGACTAGCAATTCCGCCGGGGAGCTGTTTTTT.